The source of this T cell receptor beta chain is a study of radiotherapy plus CTLA-4 blockade in lung cancer. V lost 6 bases and J lost 9; bases outside the gene matches: 16. Germline CDR1 MNHEY, CDR2 SMNVEV (reference sequence). The CDR3 is 16 amino acids. Some clones are missing from TCRdb's copy, which holds only in-frame ones; the method was immunoSEQ multiplex PCR. The table shows 70,000 to 85,000 clones, with approximately 73% occurring only once. The sequencing used peripheral blood, collected from a patient treated with radiotherapy plus ipilimumab. V is TRBV27 and J is TRBJ2-1, with 8 bases matching TRBD1. The TCR sequence derives from a human donor with non-small cell lung cancer whose response to radiotherapy plus ipilimumab could not be evaluated. The CDR3 DNA is TGTGCCAGCAGCCCTGGACAGGGTGGCGTTCGGGGTGAGCAGTTCTTC. Translation: CASSPGQGGVRGEQFF.